Listed below are T cell receptor beta chains from one sample, sequenced in a study of lymphopenia after photon versus proton radiotherapy. This table comes from immunoSEQ multiplex PCR, and its TCRdb copy is limited to in-frame clones, with some not included. This sample has 60,000 or so clones; around 86% occur once, and the top ten carry less than 2.5%. This material consisted of peripheral blood, taken from a patient treated with photon-based radiotherapy. These receptors came from a man aged 35 to 55 with gastric cancer. The conserved cysteine and the conserved F or W are not part of the CDR3 here.

TRBV10-3	TRBJ1-5	AISESNQPQH
TRBV30	TRBJ1-4	AWSRGQGNEKLF
TRBV6-6	TRBJ2-7	ASRRTGNSYEQY
TRBV19	TRBJ2-3	ASNKEGTGSTDTQY
TRBV5-1	TRBJ2-1	ASSLGTFNEQF
TRBV21-1	TRBJ2-7	ASSKVVGANREQY
TRBV10-3	TRBJ2-2	AISGGDSNTGELF
TRBV29-1	TRBJ2-1	SVERWENNEQF
TRBV5-1	TRBJ2-3	ASSLGTSGTDTQY
TRBV9	TRBJ2-1	ASSVEIQGFNEQF
TRBV6-5	TRBJ1-2	ASSFRDRRYGYT
TRBV11-1	TRBJ1-5	ASSLVVSNQPQH
TRBV7-2	TRBJ2-1	ASSFGGGAYNEQF
TRBV27	TRBJ1-6	ASSLGPLGSPLH
TRBV6-5	TRBJ2-7	ASSYGVSDSYEQY